Sequencing of this TCR beta chain was carried out in a study of T-cell memory formation after mild COVID-19. The CDR3 has 14 residues. Per the germline V gene, CDR1 is SGHTA and CDR2 is FQGNSA. The V and J ends lost 3 bases and 4 bases, in that order; junction bases with no gene match: 2. This clonotype showed up just a few times. The antigen is undetermined. TCRdb re-analysed the 5' RACE reads in MiXCR, keeping a single row per CDR3 protein. The sample holds about 430,000 distinct CDR3 sequences; 20% to 25% are singletons and the top ten take 8.8%. Findings of the study overall: The appearance of some responding clones in pre-infection memory suggested that cross-reactive memory joined.

This sequence was found in an adult woman who had mild COVID-19 (a few samples of this study predate the infection). Cell type and time point are not known. Sequenced sample: PBMCs or a T cell subset sorted from them (not recorded which). The chain joins TRBV7-2 to TRBJ1-2; 10 bases are shared with TRBD1. CDR3 amino acids: CASSFWTGGYGYTF. The CDR3 DNA reads TGTGCCAGCAGCTTTTGGACAGGGGGCTATGGCTACACCTTC.